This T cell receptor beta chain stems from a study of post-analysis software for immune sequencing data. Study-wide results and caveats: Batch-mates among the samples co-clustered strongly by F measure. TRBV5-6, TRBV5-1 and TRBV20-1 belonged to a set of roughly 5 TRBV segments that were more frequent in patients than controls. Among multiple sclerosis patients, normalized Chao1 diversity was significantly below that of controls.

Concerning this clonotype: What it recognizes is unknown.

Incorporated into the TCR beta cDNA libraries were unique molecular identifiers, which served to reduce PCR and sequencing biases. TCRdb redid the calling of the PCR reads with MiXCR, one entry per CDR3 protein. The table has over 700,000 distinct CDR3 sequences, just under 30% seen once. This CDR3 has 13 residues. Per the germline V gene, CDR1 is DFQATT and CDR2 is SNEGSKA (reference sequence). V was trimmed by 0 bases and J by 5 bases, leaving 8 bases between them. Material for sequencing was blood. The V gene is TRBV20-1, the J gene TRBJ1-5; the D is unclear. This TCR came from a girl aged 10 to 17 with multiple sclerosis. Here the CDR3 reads CSARDEGDQPQHF. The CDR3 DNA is TGCAGTGCTAGAGATGAGGGTGATCAGCCCCAGCATTTT.